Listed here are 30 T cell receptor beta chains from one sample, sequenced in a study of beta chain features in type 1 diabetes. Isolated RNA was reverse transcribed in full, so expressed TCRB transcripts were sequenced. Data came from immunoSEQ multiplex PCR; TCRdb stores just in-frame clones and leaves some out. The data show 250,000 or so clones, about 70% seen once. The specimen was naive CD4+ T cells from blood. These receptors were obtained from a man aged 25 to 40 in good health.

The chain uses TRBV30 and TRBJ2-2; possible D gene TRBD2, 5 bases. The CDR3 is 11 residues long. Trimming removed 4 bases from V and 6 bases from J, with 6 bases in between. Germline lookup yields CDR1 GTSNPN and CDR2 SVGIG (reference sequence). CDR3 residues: CAWTEAGELFF. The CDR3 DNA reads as TGTGCCTGGACGGAGGCCGGGGAGCTGTTTTTT.

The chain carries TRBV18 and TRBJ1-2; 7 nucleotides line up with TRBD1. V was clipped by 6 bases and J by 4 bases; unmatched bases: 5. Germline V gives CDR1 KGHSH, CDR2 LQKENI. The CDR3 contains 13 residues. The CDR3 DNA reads TGTGCCAGCTCCCAAGGACAGGCCTATGGCTACACCTTC. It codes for CASSQGQAYGYTF.

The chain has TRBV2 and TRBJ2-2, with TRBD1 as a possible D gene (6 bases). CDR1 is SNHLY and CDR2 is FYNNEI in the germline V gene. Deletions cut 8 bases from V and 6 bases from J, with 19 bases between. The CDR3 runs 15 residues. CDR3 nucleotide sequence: TGTGCCAGCTCACAGGGTACGATTTACGCCGGGGAGCTGTTTTTT. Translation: CASSQGTIYAGELFF.

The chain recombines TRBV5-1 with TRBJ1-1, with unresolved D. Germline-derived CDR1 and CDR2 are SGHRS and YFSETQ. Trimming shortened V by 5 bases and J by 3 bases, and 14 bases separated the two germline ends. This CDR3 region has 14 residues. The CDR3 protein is CASSSDPRDTEAFF. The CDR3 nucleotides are TGCGCCAGCAGTTCCGATCCGAGGGACACTGAAGCTTTCTTT.

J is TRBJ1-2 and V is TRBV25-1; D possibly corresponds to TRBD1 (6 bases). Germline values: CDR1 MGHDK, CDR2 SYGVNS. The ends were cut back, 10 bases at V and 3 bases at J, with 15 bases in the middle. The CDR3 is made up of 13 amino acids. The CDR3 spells CATQGPFHYGYTF. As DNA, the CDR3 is TGTGCCACCCAGGGGCCCTTCCACTATGGCTACACCTTC.

The CDR3, as DNA: TGTGCCAGCAGCTTAGCGTTCGGGACTCGGAATGAGCAGTTCTTC. Protein sequence: CASSLAFGTRNEQFF. J is TRBJ2-1 and V is TRBV7-6, with D possibly being TRBD2 (6 bases). This CDR3 has 15 residues. V lost 0 bases and J 7 bases, leaving 13 bases between the germline ends. Germline CDR1 SGHVS, CDR2 FNYEAQ. The entire variable domain, with the rest obtained from reference TRBV7-6 and TRBJ2-1, is as follows: GAGVSQSPRYKVTKRGQDVALRCDPISGHVSLYWYRQALGQGPEFLTYFNYEAQQDKSGLPNDRFSAERPEGSISTLTIQRTEQRDSAMYRCASSLAFGTRNEQFFGPGTRLTVL.

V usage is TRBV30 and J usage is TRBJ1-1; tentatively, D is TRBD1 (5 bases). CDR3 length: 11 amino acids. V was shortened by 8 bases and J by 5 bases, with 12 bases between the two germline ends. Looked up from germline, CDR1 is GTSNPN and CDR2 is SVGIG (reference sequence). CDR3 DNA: TGTGCCGGGCTTCGGGGGACTGAAGCTTTCTTT. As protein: CAGLRGTEAFF.

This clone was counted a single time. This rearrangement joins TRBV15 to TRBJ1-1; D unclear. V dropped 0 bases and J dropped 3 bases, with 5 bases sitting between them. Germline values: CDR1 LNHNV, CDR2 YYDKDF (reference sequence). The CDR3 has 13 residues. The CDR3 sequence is CATSRDADTEAFF. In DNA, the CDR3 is TGTGCCACCAGCAGAGATGCGGACACTGAAGCTTTCTTT.

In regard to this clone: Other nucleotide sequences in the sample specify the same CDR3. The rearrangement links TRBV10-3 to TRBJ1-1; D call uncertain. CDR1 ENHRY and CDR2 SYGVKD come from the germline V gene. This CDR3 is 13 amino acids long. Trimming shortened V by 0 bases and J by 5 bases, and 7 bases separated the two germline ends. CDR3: CAISESVGTEAFF. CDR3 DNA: TGTGCCATCAGTGAGTCCGTAGGGACTGAAGCTTTCTTT.

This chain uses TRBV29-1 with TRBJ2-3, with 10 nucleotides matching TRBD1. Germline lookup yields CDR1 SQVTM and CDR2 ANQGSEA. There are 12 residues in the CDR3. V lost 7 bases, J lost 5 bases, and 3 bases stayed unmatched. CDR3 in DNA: TGCAGCGCGACAGGGGGCATAGATACGCAGTATTTT. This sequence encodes CSATGGIDTQYF.

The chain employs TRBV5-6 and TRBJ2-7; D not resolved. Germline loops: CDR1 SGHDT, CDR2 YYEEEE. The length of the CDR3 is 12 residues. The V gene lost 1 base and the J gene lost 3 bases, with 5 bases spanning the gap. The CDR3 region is CASSLYVYEQYF. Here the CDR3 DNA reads TGTGCCAGCAGCTTGTACGTCTACGAGCAGTACTTC.

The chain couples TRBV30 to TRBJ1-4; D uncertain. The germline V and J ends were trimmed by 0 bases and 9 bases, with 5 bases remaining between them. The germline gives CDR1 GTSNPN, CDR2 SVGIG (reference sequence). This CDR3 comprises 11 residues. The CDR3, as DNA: TGTGCCTGGAGTGTACTGAAAAAACTGTTTTTT. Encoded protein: CAWSVLKKLFF.

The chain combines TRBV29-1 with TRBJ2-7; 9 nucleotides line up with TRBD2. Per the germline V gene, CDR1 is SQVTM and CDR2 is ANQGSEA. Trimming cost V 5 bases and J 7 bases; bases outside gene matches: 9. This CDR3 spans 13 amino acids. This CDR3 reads CSVSVAGDKEQYF. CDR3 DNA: TGCAGCGTTAGTGTAGCGGGAGATAAGGAGCAGTACTTC.

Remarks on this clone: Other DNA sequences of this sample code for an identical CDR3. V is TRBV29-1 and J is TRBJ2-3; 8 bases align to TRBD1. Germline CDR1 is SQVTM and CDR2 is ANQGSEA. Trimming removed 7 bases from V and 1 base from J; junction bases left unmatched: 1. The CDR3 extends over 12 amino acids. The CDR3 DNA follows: TGCAGCGCGGGACAGGGCACAGATACGCAGTATTTT. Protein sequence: CSAGQGTDTQYF.

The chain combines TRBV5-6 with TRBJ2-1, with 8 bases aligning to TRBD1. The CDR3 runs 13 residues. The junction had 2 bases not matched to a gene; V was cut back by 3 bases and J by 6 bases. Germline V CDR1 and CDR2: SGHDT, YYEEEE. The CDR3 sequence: CASSSGQGNEQFF. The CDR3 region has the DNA TGTGCCAGCAGCTCCGGACAGGGCAATGAGCAGTTCTTC.

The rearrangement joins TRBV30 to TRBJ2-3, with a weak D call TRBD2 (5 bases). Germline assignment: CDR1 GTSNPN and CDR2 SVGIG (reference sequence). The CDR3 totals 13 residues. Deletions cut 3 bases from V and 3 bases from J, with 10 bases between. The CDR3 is CAWRATGTDTQYF. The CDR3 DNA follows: TGTGCCTGGAGGGCAACGGGAACAGATACGCAGTATTTT.

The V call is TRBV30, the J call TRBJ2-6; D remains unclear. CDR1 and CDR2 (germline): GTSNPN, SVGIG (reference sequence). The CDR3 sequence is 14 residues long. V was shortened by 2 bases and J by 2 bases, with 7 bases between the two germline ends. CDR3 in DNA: TGTGCCTGGAGTAGGCAGCCTGGGGCCAACGTCCTGACTTTC. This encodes CAWSRQPGANVLTF.

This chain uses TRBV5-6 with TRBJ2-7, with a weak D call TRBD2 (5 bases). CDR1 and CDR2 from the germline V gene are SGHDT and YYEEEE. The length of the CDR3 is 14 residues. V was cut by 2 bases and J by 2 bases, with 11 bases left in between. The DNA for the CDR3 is TGTGCCAGCAGCTTCCTGGAGGTCGCCTACGAGCAGTACTTC. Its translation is CASSFLEVAYEQYF.

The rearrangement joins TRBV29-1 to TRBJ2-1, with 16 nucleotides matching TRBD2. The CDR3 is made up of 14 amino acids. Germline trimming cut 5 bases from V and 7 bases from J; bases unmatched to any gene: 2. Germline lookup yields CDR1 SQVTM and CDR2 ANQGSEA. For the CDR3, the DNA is TGCAGCGTTCCGGGACTAGCGGGAGGGAATGAGCAGTTCTTC. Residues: CSVPGLAGGNEQFF.

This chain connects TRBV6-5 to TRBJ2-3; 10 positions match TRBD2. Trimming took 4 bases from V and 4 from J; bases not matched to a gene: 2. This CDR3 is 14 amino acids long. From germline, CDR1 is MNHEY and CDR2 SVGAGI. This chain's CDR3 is CASSWLAGADTQYF. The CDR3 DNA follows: TGTGCCAGCAGTTGGCTAGCGGGAGCAGATACGCAGTATTTT.

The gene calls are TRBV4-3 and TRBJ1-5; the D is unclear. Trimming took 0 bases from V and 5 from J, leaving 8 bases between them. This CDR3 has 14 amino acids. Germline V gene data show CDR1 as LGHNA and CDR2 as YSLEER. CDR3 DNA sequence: TGCGCCAGCAGCCAAGATCTGGCAGATCAGCCCCAGCATTTT. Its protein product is CASSQDLADQPQHF.

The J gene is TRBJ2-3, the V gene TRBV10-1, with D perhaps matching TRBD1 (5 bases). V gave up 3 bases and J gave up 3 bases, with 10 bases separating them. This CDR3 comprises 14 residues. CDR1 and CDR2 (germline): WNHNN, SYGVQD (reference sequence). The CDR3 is CASSDRQGTDTQYF. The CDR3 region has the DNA TGCGCCAGCAGTGATCGGCAGGGTACAGATACGCAGTATTTT.

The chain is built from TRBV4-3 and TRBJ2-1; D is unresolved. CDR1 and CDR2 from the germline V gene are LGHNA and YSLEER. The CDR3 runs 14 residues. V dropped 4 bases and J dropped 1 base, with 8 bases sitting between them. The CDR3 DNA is TGCGCCAGCAGCCGAGGCGGATCCTACAATGAGCAGTTCTTC. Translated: CASSRGGSYNEQFF.

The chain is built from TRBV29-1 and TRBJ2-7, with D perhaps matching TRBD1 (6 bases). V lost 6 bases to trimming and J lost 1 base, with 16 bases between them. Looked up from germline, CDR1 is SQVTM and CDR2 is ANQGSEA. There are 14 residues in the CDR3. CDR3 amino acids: CSVLKTGVSYEQYF. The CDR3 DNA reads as TGCAGCGTCCTGAAGACAGGCGTATCCTACGAGCAGTACTTC.

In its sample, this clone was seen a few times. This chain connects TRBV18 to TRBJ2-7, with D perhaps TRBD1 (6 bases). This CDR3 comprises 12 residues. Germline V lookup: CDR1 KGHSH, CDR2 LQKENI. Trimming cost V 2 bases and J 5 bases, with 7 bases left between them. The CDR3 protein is CASSPGGHEQYF. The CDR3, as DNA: TGTGCCAGCTCACCAGGGGGCCACGAGCAGTACTTC.

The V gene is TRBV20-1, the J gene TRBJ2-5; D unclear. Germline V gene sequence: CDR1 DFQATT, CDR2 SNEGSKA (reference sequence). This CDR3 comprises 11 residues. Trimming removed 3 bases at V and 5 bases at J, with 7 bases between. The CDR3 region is CSASNSETQYF. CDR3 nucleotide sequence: TGCAGTGCTAGTAATTCGGAGACCCAGTACTTC.

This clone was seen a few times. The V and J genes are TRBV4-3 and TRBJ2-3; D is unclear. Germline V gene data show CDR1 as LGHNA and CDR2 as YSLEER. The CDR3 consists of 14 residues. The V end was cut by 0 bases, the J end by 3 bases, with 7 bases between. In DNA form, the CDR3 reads TGCGCCAGCAGCCAAGACGGCGTAACAGATACGCAGTATTTT. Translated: CASSQDGVTDTQYF.

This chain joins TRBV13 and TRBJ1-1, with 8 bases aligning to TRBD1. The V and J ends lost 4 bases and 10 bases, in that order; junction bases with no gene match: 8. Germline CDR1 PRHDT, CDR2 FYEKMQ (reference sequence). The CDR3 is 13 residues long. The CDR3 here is CASSSSQGAGAFF. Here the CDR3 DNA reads TGTGCCAGCAGCTCCTCTCAGGGGGCGGGAGCTTTCTTT.

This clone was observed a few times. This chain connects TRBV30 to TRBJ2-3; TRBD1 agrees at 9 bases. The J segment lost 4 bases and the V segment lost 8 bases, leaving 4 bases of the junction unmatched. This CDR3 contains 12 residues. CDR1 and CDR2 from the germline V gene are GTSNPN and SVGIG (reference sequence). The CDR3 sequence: CAMDRGADTQYF. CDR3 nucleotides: TGTGCCATGGACAGGGGCGCAGATACGCAGTATTTT.

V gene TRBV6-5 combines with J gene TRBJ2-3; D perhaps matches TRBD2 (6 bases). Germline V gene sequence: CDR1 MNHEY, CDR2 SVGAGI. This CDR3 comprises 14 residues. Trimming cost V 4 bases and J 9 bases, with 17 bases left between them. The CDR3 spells CASSFSASRDTQYF. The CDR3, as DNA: TGTGCCAGCAGTTTTAGTGCCTCGCGGGACACGCAGTATTTT.